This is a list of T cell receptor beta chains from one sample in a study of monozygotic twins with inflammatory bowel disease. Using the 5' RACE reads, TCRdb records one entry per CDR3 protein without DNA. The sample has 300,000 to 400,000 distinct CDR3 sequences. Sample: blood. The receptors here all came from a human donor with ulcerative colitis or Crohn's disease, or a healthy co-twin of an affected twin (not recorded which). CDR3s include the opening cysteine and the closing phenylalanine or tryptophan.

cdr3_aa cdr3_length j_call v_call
CASSSQGNEQYF 12 TRBJ2-7 TRBV5-1
CASSLMGTGLNEQFF 15 TRBJ2-1 TRBV19
CASSLSTEQYF 11 TRBJ2-7 TRBV28
CASSPLNNEQFF 12 TRBJ2-1 TRBV4-1
CASSLSPGITDTQYF 15 TRBJ2-3 TRBV7-2
CASSYPDSNNEQFF 14 TRBJ2-1 TRBV6-2/TRBV6-3
CASSLQGVDSPLHF 14 TRBJ1-6 TRBV5-1
CASSYPGLSPAYEQYF 16 TRBJ2-7 TRBV6-5
CASSAPGADTQYF 13 TRBJ2-3 TRBV25-1
CSARDHGGDEKLFF 14 TRBJ1-4 TRBV20-1
CSARLHSYEQYF 12 TRBJ2-7 TRBV20-1
CASSLDGTGNSPLHF 15 TRBJ1-6 TRBV7-7
CASSRSYPGQGTETQYF 17 TRBJ2-5 TRBV4-1
CASSHGQVANTGELFF 16 TRBJ2-2 TRBV3-1
CASSPPSREQFF 12 TRBJ2-1 TRBV7-9
CASRAGRNTEAFF 13 TRBJ1-1 TRBV2
CASSLVVSAGELFF 14 TRBJ2-2 TRBV5-1
CASSPGLDTQYF 12 TRBJ2-3 TRBV7-2
CSAPTGGFDNSPLHF 15 TRBJ1-6 TRBV20-1
CASSSLGRGRNTGELFF 17 TRBJ2-2 TRBV5-6
CASLPQGAGTGELFF 15 TRBJ2-2 TRBV6-2/TRBV6-3
CASSLMGGNTEAFF 14 TRBJ1-1 TRBV19
CASSQDRGPSSYQETQYF 18 TRBJ2-5 TRBV4-2
CASSVHMNTEAFF 13 TRBJ1-1 TRBV2
CASSSWTGGTDTQYF 15 TRBJ2-3 TRBV12-3/TRBV12-4
CASSLGAGLDEQYF 14 TRBJ2-7 TRBV7-2
CASSLRQTLDSPLHF 15 TRBJ1-6 TRBV5-4
CASSYYGFTEAFF 13 TRBJ1-1 TRBV6-5
CASSLMSSGGATETQYF 17 TRBJ2-5 TRBV7-6
CASSQGQGSYEQYF 14 TRBJ2-7 TRBV9
CSVGTGGVNTGELFF 15 TRBJ2-2 TRBV29-1
CASSLGQGRRGYTF 14 TRBJ1-2 TRBV5-1
CASSRRDGPYNEQFF 15 TRBJ2-1 TRBV7-9
CSARDPGQSDHEQFF 15 TRBJ2-1 TRBV20-1
CASSLVAGNTIYF 13 TRBJ1-3 TRBV7-9
CASSQAGGVYNEQFF 15 TRBJ2-1 TRBV4-1
CSASERGFSTDTQYF 15 TRBJ2-3 TRBV20-1
CASSLSGTPTSTDTQYF 17 TRBJ2-3 TRBV27
CSVGDRGPSTQYF 13 TRBJ2-3 TRBV29-1
CASSSEGGWGDTQYF 15 TRBJ2-3 TRBV7-6
CASSYAGSSYNSPLHF 16 TRBJ1-6 TRBV6-5
CASSPWDRGRELFF 14 TRBJ1-4 TRBV5-5
CASSPSTRNYGYTF 14 TRBJ1-2 TRBV18